The TCR beta chain described here comes from a study of CD4 T cells in relation to SARS-CoV-2 and coronaviruses (dated by TCRdb to the early 2020s). A note on the overall study: The ViraFEST assay cultured PBMCs with antigen for under 13 days, then sequenced TCR beta CDR3s to find antigen-specific clonal expansions. HLA restriction was mapped for shared crossreactive spike epitopes using patient-derived lymphoblastoid cell lines. The Adaptive Biotechnologies TCR-sequencing kit was used to sequence samples from a few pre-COVID donors and the naive versus memory experiments, whereas other data were Illumina-based. Memory CD4+ T cell crossreactivity between SARS-CoV-2 and common cold coronavirus spike proteins was assessed at the TCR clonotype level in the study. Expansion assays from other donors in the study were sequenced with a different, Illumina-based TCR-beta assay. The negative reference condition was either a culture with an HIV-1 Nef peptide pool or a culture with no peptide. On the study overall, not on this receptor specifically: Crossreactivity analysis centred on spike protein, so crossreactivity against other viral proteins was not assessed. Approximately 60% of donors had memory CD4+ clonotypes that crossrecognized SARS-CoV-2 and at least one common cold coronavirus spike. Pre-pandemic and post-infection samples were not both contributed by any donor, so tracing of the source of pre-existing responses was limited. Crossreactive clones showed significantly weaker SARS-CoV-2-driven expansion than monoreactive clones, consistent with antigenic imprinting. The study was constrained by small numbers of patients and of tested TCRs.

As regards this clone: This clone's antigen is unknown. No base quality values were provided; no much bigger clone lies one nucleotide off.

The library was prepared using the immunoSEQ multiplex PCR assay. Per the source publication's procedure: During preprocessing, nonproductive sequences were removed, along with CDR3s that did not begin with C, did not end with F or W, or were shorter than 7 amino acids. The MANAFEST web app was used to call antigen-specific clonotypes on the basis of expansion compared with the reference and with other culture wells. A clone counted as positive if significantly expanded in 2 of 3 replicate wells versus the reference culture at FDR below 0.05. Positive clones also required significant expansion versus all other tandem wells and an odds ratio above 5. CDR3 homology was measured as pairwise Levenshtein distance, computed with the stringdist R package after trimming three terminal residues from each end. The immuneACCESS repertoire file appears here via TCRdb, limited to in-frame rearrangements. These files lack a portion of the clones; in checked studies, under half of the deficit traces to unresolved V genes, and the cause of the others is not known. V, J and clone size are those of that table, while D and trimming were read from the DNA. This sample has approximately 20,000 clones in its table, and about 74% of those were observed once. The ten largest account for 30% of the sample.

CD4+ T cells from unexposed donors were collected before the COVID-19 pandemic (2011-2018). Following 10 days of culture, the EasySep CD4+ T cell isolation kit was used to isolate CD4+ T cells. As cell numbers permitted, CD4+ T cells from unexposed donors were tested for reactivity to SARS-CoV-2 S and N and to four common cold coronavirus spike pools. Two million PBMCs per well were cultured in IMDM with roughly 5% human AB serum and around 10 IU/ml IL-2. Half of the culture medium was replaced with fresh IL-2-containing medium on days 3 and 7. Triplicate replicate wells were generally used for each peptide culture condition. Leukapheresis product for the unexposed donors was purchased commercially. Ficoll-Paque PLUS gradient centrifugation was used to isolate PBMCs from leukapheresis product or whole blood. The PBMCs went either fresh into the expansion assay or into cryopreservation at -140 degrees C. The QIAamp Micro DNA Kit was used to extract genomic DNA from the CD4+ T cells.

The CDR3, from cysteine to phenylalanine, totals 16 residues. This entry keeps only the CDR3 DNA: 48 bases, framed from base 1. Trimming accounts for 4 bases at V and 0 bases at J, while the number of junction bases matched to no gene is 3. The germline V gene supplies CDR1 MNHNS and CDR2 SASEGT. The rearranged segments are TRBV6-1 and TRBJ2-7; TRBD2 aligns with 13 central bases. This clonotype was sampled from a human donor in good health. Sequencing used CD4+ T cells from PBMCs, cultured in vitro. The CDR3 protein is CASSGTSGSLSYEQYF. The sequence in DNA is TGTGCCAGCAGTGGGACTAGCGGGAGTCTCTCCTACGAGCAGTACTTC.